The entry below gives a single TCR beta chain sequence along with its context. The sample comes from a study of CD8 T cells in Susac syndrome. Germline-derived CDR1 and CDR2 are SGHTA and FQGNSA. V was clipped by 4 bases and J by 2 bases; unmatched bases: 2. The CDR3 is made up of 15 amino acids. From blood CD8+ and CD4+ T cells, TCR beta sequences were generated. Random hexamers were used to reverse transcribe an amount of roughly 0.5 to 1 ug RNA. The authors amplified TCR beta CDR3 across 54 Vbeta and 13 Jbeta using immunoSEQ multiplex PCR. One entry per CDR3 protein, called by TCRdb with MiXCR from the immunoSEQ multiplex PCR reads. The table includes about 300,000 distinct CDR3 sequences, 65% to 90% detected once.

This TCR was sampled from a human donor with multiple sclerosis. This rearrangement joins TRBV7-2 to TRBJ2-5, with 12 bases matching TRBD2. The material sequenced was CD8+ T cells from PBMCs. CDR3 protein: CASSWGLAGQETQYF. Here the CDR3 DNA reads TGTGCCAGCAGCTGGGGACTAGCGGGTCAAGAGACCCAGTACTTC.